The 4 T cell receptor beta chains listed next were all sequenced from one sample in a study of CD8 T cells in Susac syndrome. Reverse transcription of roughly 0.5 to 1 ug RNA used random hexamers. TCRdb re-called the immunoSEQ multiplex PCR reads with MiXCR, one entry per CDR3 protein. Of more than 65,000 distinct CDR3 sequences listed, over 90% were seen once; the top ten hold approximately 0.49%. Sequencing was carried out using CD8+ T cells from PBMCs. The receptors were gathered from a human donor with Susac syndrome.

This clonotype has only a few counts. The J gene is TRBJ2-7, the V gene TRBV6-2 or TRBV6-3, with 11 bases that match TRBD2. Germline CDR1 is MNHEY and CDR2 is SVGEGT. This CDR3 has 14 residues. Trimming at V came to 5 bases and at J to 2 bases, leaving 2 bases not matched to a gene. CDR3 in DNA: TGTGCCAGCAGTCCGACTAGCGGGACCTACGAGCAGTACTTC. Residues: CASSPTSGTYEQYF.

This sequence joins TRBV7-9 and TRBJ2-7; 7 bases align to TRBD1. Germline V gives CDR1 SEHNR, CDR2 FQNEAQ (reference sequence). The CDR3 runs 14 residues. V was pared by 1 base and J by 3 bases, with 3 bases of the junction left unmatched. CDR3 protein: CASSLEGQYYEQYF. The CDR3 DNA follows: TGTGCCAGCAGCTTAGAGGGACAGTACTACGAGCAGTACTTC.

The chain couples TRBV29-1 to TRBJ2-3; 9 bases line up with TRBD1. This CDR3 has 17 residues. The J segment lost 3 bases and the V segment lost 1 base, leaving 11 bases of the junction unmatched. The germline gives CDR1 SQVTM, CDR2 ANQGSEA. CDR3 sequence: CSVEVPTGGIWTDTQYF. The CDR3 DNA reads TGCAGCGTTGAAGTCCCCACAGGGGGCATTTGGACAGATACGCAGTATTTT.

The chain links TRBV5-6 to TRBJ2-7; a weak D match, TRBD1 (5 bases). Germline-derived CDR1 and CDR2 are SGHDT and YYEEEE. V lost 7 bases and J lost 1, with 12 bases in between. CDR3 length: 13 amino acids. The CDR3 is CASRYSGSYEQYF. The DNA of the CDR3 is TGTGCCAGCCGGTACTCAGGGTCCTACGAGCAGTACTTC.